This TCR beta chain was sequenced in a study of cytomegalovirus exposure and HLA in healthy donors. The PCR made use of 60 Vbeta and 13 Jbeta primers. Produced via immunoSEQ multiplex PCR; TCRdb's table is partial and in-frame only. The sample has 210,000 or so clones, 70% to 80% seen once. Sequencing input: PBMCs. This receptor was taken from a woman aged 55-70 years in good health and CMV-seropositive.

The CDR3 is CAWSGGQSYSNQPQHF. CDR3 bases: TGTGCCTGGAGTGGTGGGCAGTCTTATAGCAATCAGCCCCAGCATTTT. The V and J genes are TRBV30 and TRBJ1-5; D gene unclear. Germline CDR1 reads GTSNPN; CDR2 reads SVGIG (reference sequence). The V gene lost 1 base and the J gene lost 0 bases, with 13 bases spanning the gap. This CDR3 region has 16 residues.